The following is a TCR beta chain sequence with its context. The antigen is unknown. Assay used: immunoSEQ multiplex PCR; TCRdb lists only in-frame clones, some missing. The sample holds about 58,000 clones, approximately 87% seen once. These data belong to a study of OX40 agonist ivuxolimab in advanced cancers. Study overall: Across the patients, intravenous ivuxolimab was delivered every 2 weeks at 0.01 to 10 mg/kg. Study observations and caveats: Doses of 0.1 to 3.0 mg/kg were accompanied by clonal expansion of CD4+ and CD8+ blood T cells by week 6.

V lost 0 bases, J lost 2 bases, and 5 bases stayed unmatched. CDR1 is ENHRY, CDR2 SYGVKD, per germline. This CDR3 has 16 residues. The V gene is TRBV10-3, the J gene TRBJ2-3; 7 bases map to TRBD2. Here the sequenced sample was CD4+ or CD8+ T cells sorted from blood, taken in a trial of the OX40 agonist ivuxolimab. The origin of this receptor is an adult with an advanced solid tumor such as melanoma, head and neck, liver or kidney cancer. This chain's CDR3 is CAISESASGDTDTQYF. In nucleotides, the CDR3 is TGTGCCATCAGTGAGTCGGCTAGCGGAGACACAGATACGCAGTATTTT.